This entry concerns a single T cell receptor beta chain. V was clipped by 3 bases and J by 5 bases; unmatched bases: 5. From germline, CDR1 is MGHRA and CDR2 YSYEKL. CDR3 length: 15 amino acids. The data originate from a study of blood T cell repertoires in COVID-19. Study at large: Nucleic acid was either cDNA or gDNA, and it came from T cells, B-cell-depleted T cells, or PBMCs.

Original handling: Cell counts per sample came from amplifying reference gene primers. TCRdb keeps only in-frame clones here, not all; method: immunoSEQ multiplex PCR. Clone size and V and J calls were adopted from that table, with D and trimming inferred from the DNA. This table holds about 30,000 clones, 89% found once. The sample comprised peripheral blood. The V gene is TRBV4-1, the J gene TRBJ2-2; 8 positions match TRBD2. This receptor was taken from a man aged 80 or over with acute or convalescent COVID-19. The CDR3 spells CASSHPGLATGELFF. The CDR3 coding sequence is TGCGCCAGCAGCCATCCCGGACTAGCAACCGGGGAGCTGTTTTTT.